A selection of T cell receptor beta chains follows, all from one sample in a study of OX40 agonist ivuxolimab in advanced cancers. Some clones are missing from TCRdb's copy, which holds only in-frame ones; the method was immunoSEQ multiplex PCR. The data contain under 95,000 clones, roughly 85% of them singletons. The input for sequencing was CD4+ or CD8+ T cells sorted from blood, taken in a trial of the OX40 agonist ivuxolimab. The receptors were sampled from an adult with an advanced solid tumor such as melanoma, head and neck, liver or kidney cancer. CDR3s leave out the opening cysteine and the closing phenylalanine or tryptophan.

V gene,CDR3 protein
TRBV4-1,ASKGAYEQY
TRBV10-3,AISDAPEDQPQH
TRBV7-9,ASSLGDKSGYT
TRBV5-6,ASSLIASGSTSSYEQY
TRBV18,ASSLAQGARTGELF
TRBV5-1,ASSWDRGNYEQY
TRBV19,ASSIRGAGAPDTQY
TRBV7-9,ASSPSTTENYEQY
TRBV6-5,ASSYLYRQGAGGYT
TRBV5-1,ASSFGQGSGTEAF
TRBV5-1,ASSSTANTGELF
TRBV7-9,ASSLASSGRHNEQF
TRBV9,ASSPRVAGEVEQF
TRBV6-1,ASSVSRQGLGFGEQF
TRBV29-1,SVDAGTGGGEQY
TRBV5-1,ASSLDGLAVTGELF
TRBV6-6,ASSYAYEQY
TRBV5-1,ASSLGGQDEQY
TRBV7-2,ASSLGTSGSTGELF
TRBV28,ASSLEGSPGNTIY
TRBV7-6,ASSPRGRRSYNEQF
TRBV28,ASSLELMNTEAF